This T cell receptor (beta chain) was identified during a study of blood T cells in healthy people across ages. General study results and limits: Unknown CMV status may confound age-related changes in expanded clones. More naive CD4+ cells and higher diversity marked long-lived donors relative to aged donors.

Then a second PCR, running about 7 to 11 cycles, was carried out with a sample-barcoded 5' primer and a J-beta primer mix. Every sample gave at least 2.5 million paired-end reads containing CDR3. From the 5' RACE reads, TCRdb called clonotypes with MiXCR, one entry per CDR3 protein. The data hold some 1.4 million distinct CDR3 sequences, with roughly 40% observed a single time. Every donor gave 7.5 to 10 milliliters of peripheral blood. This clonotype was detected only a few times. Its target is not known. The V end lost 2 bases, the J end lost 0 bases, and 11 bases lay between the germline ends. Per germline, CDR1 MNHEY and CDR2 SMNVEV (reference sequence). The CDR3 extends over 15 amino acids.

The sequence was obtained from a woman aged 18-29 years in good health. Sequenced material: blood. The chain carries TRBV27 and TRBJ2-7; D unclear. The CDR3 coding sequence is TGTGCCAGCAGTTTACTTTTTGATTCCTCCTACGAGCAGTACTTC. Protein sequence: CASSLLFDSSYEQYF.